This TCR beta chain was retrieved from a study of beta chain features in type 1 diabetes. Whole-study findings and limits: The study found moderately but significantly shorter TCRB CDR3s in all four CD4+ subsets of Type 1 diabetes patients.

The CDR3 is made up of 13 amino acids. Germline lookup yields CDR1 MNHEY and CDR2 SVGAGI. Trimming removed 8 bases from V and 1 base from J, with 11 bases in between. Isolated RNA was reverse transcribed in full, so expressed TCRB transcripts were sequenced. The repertoire was sequenced with immunoSEQ multiplex PCR; TCRdb's copy has only in-frame clones and lacks some. The repertoire holds approximately 730,000 clones, with roughly 13% as singletons. Details on this clone: Its antigen is currently unknown.

The chain employs TRBV6-5 and TRBJ1-1, with a tentative D call TRBD1 (5 bases). This receptor was obtained from a man aged 18 to 30 with type 1 diabetes. Source material: naive CD4+ T cells from blood. CDR3 region: CASRQPQNTEAFF. The CDR3 coding sequence is TGTGCCAGCCGACAGCCCCAGAACACTGAAGCTTTCTTT.